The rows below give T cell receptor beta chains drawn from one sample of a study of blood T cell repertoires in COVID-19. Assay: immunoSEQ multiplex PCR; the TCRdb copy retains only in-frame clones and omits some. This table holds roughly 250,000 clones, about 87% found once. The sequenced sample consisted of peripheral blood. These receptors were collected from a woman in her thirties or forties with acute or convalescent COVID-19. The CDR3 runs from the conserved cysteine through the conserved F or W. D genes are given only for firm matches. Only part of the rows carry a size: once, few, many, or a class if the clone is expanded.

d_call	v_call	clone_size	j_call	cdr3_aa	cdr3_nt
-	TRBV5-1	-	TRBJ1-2	CASRPAANYGYTF	TGCGCCAGCAGGCCCGCAGCTAACTATGGCTACACCTTC
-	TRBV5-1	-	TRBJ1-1	CASSLRGGEAFF	TGCGCCAGCAGCTTGAGGGGCGGTGAAGCTTTCTTT
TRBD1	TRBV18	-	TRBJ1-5	CASSRNRGDNQPQHF	TGTGCCAGCTCACGAAACAGGGGGGACAATCAGCCCCAGCATTTT
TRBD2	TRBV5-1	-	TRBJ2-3	CASSLEISGADTQYF	TGCGCCAGCAGCTTGGAGATTAGCGGGGCAGATACGCAGTATTTT
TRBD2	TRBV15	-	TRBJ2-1	CATSRVAGGQEEQFF	TGTGCCACCAGCAGAGTAGCGGGGGGGCAGGAAGAGCAGTTCTTC
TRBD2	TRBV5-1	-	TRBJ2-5	CASSLLPGRGAQETQYF	TGCGCCAGCAGCTTGCTTCCGGGGCGGGGGGCCCAAGAGACCCAGTACTTC
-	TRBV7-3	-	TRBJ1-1	CASGALQDGTEAFF	TGTGCCAGCGGGGCACTTCAGGACGGCACTGAAGCTTTCTTT
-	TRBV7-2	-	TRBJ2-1	CASSLRRRSEEQFF	TGTGCCAGCAGCTTAAGGCGCCGGAGCGAAGAGCAGTTCTTC
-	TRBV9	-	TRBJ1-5	CASSVGPTQPQHF	TGTGCCAGCAGCGTAGGGCCAACTCAGCCCCAGCATTTT
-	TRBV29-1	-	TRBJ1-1	CSVGHMNTEAFF	TGCAGCGTTGGTCACATGAACACTGAAGCTTTCTTT
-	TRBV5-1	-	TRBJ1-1	CASSFTGWDTEAFF	TGCGCCAGCAGCTTCACAGGGTGGGACACTGAAGCTTTCTTT
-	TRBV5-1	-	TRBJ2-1	CASSTEGRSYNEQFF	TGCGCCAGCAGCACGGAGGGTCGGTCCTACAATGAGCAGTTCTTC
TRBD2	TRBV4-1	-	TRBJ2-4	CASSPGLAGGRAKNIQYF	TGCGCCAGCAGCCCGGGACTAGCGGGGGGGCGAGCCAAAAACATTCAGTACTTC
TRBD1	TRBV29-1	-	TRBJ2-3	CSVNRGQTTQYF	TGCAGCGTTAATAGGGGGCAGACTACGCAGTATTTT
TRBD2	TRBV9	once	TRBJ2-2	CASSFRTSGGSVNTGELFF	TGTGCCAGCAGCTTTCGGACTAGCGGGGGGTCGGTGAACACCGGGGAGCTGTTTTTT
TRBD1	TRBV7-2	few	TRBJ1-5	CASSLRATGSNQPQHF	TGTGCCAGCAGCTTAAGGGCGACAGGGAGCAATCAGCCCCAGCATTTT
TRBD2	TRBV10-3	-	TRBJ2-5	CASRGSSGGPGTQYF	TGTGCCTCTAGAGGTAGTAGCGGGGGTCCCGGGACCCAGTACTTC
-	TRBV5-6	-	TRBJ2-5	CASSSSGGGFQETQYF	TGTGCCAGCAGCTCCAGTGGAGGCGGATTCCAAGAGACCCAGTACTTC
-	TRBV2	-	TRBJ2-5	CASSVGGRGETQYF	TGTGCCAGCAGCGTAGGAGGGAGGGGGGAGACCCAGTACTTC
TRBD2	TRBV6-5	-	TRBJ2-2	CASSSTSGGTGELFF	TGTGCCAGCAGCTCAACTAGCGGAGGCACCGGGGAGCTGTTTTTT
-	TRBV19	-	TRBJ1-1	CASSIVGAAGTEAFF	TGTGCCAGTAGTATAGTAGGAGCGGCAGGCACTGAAGCTTTCTTT
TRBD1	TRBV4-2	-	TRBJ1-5	CASSQQGDQPQHF	TGTGCCAGCAGCCAACAGGGGGATCAGCCCCAGCATTTT
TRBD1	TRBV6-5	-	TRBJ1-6	CASSTNRGSNSPLHF	TGTGCCAGCTCAACAAACAGGGGTTCTAATTCACCCCTCCACTTT
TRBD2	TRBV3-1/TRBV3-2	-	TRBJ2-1	CASSQGLAGGPNEQFF	TGTGCCAGCAGCCAAGGACTAGCGGGGGGGCCAAATGAGCAGTTCTTC
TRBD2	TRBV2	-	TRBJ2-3	CASSELRGGAPDTQYF	TGTGCCAGCAGTGAACTTCGCGGGGGGGCCCCAGATACGCAGTATTTT
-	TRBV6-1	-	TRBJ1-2	CASSEALGRDYGYTF	TGTGCCAGCAGTGAAGCGTTGGGGCGAGACTATGGCTACACCTTC
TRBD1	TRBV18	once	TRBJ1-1	CASSPQGQGKTEAFF	TGTGCCAGCTCTCCCCAAGGACAGGGAAAAACTGAAGCTTTCTTT
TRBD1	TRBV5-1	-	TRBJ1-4	CASSLSGQGNEKLFF	TGCGCCAGCAGCTTGTCGGGACAGGGGAATGAAAAACTGTTTTTT
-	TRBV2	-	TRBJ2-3	CASDYHTDTQYF	TGTGCCAGCGACTACCACACAGATACGCAGTATTTT
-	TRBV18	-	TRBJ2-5	CASSPPSQGPQYF	TGTGCCAGCTCACCACCTTCCCAGGGGCCCCAGTACTTC
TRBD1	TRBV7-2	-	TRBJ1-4	CASSSGQGAPNEKLFF	TGTGCCAGCAGCTCGGGACAGGGGGCCCCTAATGAAAAACTGTTTTTT
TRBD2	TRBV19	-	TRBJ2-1	CASKSGGAYNEQFF	TGTGCCAGTAAAAGCGGGGGCGCCTACAATGAGCAGTTCTTC
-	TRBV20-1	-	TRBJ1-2	CSAQDSYGYTF	TGCAGTGCTCAGGACAGCTATGGCTACACCTTC
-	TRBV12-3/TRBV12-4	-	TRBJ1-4	CASRGQGLEKLFF	TGTGCCAGCAGGGGGCAGGGGTTGGAAAAACTGTTTTTT
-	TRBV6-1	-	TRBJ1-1	CASSTGAIPEAFF	TGTGCCAGCAGTACTGGGGCCATCCCTGAAGCTTTCTTT
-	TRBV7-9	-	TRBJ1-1	CASSLRTGFLNTEAFF	TGTGCCAGCAGCTTACGAACAGGCTTTCTGAACACTGAAGCTTTCTTT
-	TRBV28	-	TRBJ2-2	CASTSYGEGGQTGELFF	TGTGCCAGCACCTCCTACGGGGAGGGGGGGCAAACCGGGGAGCTGTTTTTT
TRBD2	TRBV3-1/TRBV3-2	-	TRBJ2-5	CARSQDGEAGGAWETQYF	TGTGCCCGCAGCCAAGATGGAGAAGCGGGGGGGGCATGGGAGACCCAGTACTTC
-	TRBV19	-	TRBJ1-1	CASSIGRPNTEAFF	TGTGCCAGTAGTATTGGCAGGCCGAACACTGAAGCTTTCTTT
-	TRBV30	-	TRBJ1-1	CAWSGLGALLGKTEAFF	TGTGCCTGGAGTGGCCTGGGGGCCCTCCTTGGGAAGACTGAAGCTTTCTTT
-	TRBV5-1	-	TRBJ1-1	CASTVWGGTEAFF	TGCGCCAGCACTGTCTGGGGGGGGACTGAAGCTTTCTTT
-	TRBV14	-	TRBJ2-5	CASSQVLETQYF	TGTGCCAGCAGCCAAGTCCTGGAGACCCAGTACTTC
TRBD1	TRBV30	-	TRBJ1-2	CAWSAGQGLIYGYTF	TGTGCCTGGAGTGCCGGACAGGGACTAATCTATGGCTACACCTTC
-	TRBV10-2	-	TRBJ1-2	CASSDGGGRSYGYTF	TGCGCCAGCAGTGACGGGGGAGGACGGTCCTATGGCTACACCTTC
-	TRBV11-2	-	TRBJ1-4	CASSSGLRREKLFF	TGTGCCAGCAGCTCAGGTCTCCGGCGTGAAAAACTGTTTTTT
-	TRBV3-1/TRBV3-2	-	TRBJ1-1	CASSQEIAVNTEAFF	TGTGCCAGCAGCCAAGAGATAGCAGTGAACACTGAAGCTTTCTTT
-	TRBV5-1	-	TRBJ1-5	CASRQSQDQPQHF	TGCGCCAGCAGACAGTCACAAGACCAGCCCCAGCATTTT
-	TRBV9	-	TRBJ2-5	CASSVGVGGTQETQYF	TGTGCCAGCAGCGTAGGGGTCGGGGGAACTCAAGAGACCCAGTACTTC
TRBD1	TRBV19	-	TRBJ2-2	CASSDRGLVTGELFF	TGTGCCAGTAGTGACAGGGGGCTGGTCACCGGGGAGCTGTTTTTT
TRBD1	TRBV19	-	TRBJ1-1	CASGQGNTEAFF	TGTGCCAGTGGACAGGGGAACACTGAAGCTTTCTTT
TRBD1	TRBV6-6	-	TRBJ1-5	CASGTGQVVQPQHF	TGTGCCAGCGGAACTGGACAGGTCGTTCAGCCCCAGCATTTT
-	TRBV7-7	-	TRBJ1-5	CASSLGQGSNQPQHF	TGTGCCAGCAGCTTGGGGCAGGGGAGCAATCAGCCCCAGCATTTT
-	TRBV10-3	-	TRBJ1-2	CAISEDSYGYTF	TGTGCCATCAGTGAGGACAGCTATGGCTACACCTTC
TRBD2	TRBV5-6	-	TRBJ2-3	CASSLGGGGGRTDTQYF	TGTGCCAGCAGCTTGGGAGGTGGCGGGGGACGCACAGATACGCAGTATTTT
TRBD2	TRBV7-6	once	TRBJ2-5	CASSLRVSGLQETQYF	TGTGCCAGCAGCTTACGTGTTAGCGGGCTCCAAGAGACCCAGTACTTC
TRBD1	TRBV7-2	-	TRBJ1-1	CASSLGQGASGNTEAFF	TGTGCCAGCAGCTTAGGACAGGGGGCGAGTGGGAACACTGAAGCTTTCTTT
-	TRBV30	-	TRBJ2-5	CAWGEGGAQETQYF	TGTGCCTGGGGGGAGGGGGGTGCCCAAGAGACCCAGTACTTC
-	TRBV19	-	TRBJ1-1	CASSIDGGDEAFF	TGTGCCAGTAGTATAGACGGGGGAGATGAAGCTTTCTTT
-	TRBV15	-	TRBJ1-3	CATHVTETGNTIYF	TGTGCCACCCACGTAACAGAAACTGGAAACACCATATATTTT
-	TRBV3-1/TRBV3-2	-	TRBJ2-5	CASSQLALPRETQYF	TGTGCCAGCAGCCAACTAGCCCTCCCCAGGGAGACCCAGTACTTC